Below are 25 T cell receptor beta chains sequenced from a single sample in a study of T cell changes during pregnancy in multiple sclerosis. Clones were read by immunoSEQ multiplex PCR, and TCRdb kept only the in-frame ones, dropping some. The data show 50,000 or so clones, approximately 94% seen once. The sequencing used CD4+ T cells from peripheral blood mononuclear cells, collected in the third trimester of pregnancy. These receptors were obtained from a female donor with multiple sclerosis, enrolled in a pregnancy study.

The V gene is TRBV4-2, the J gene TRBJ1-5, with no clear D. CDR3 length equals 15 residues. Germline V gives CDR1 LGHNA, CDR2 YNFKEQ. V gave up 1 base and J gave up 0 bases, with 7 bases separating them. CDR3 amino acids: CASSQGLLSNQPQHF. CDR3 bases: TGTGCCAGCAGCCAAGGACTGCTTAGCAATCAGCCCCAGCATTTT.

The chain carries TRBV7-9 and TRBJ2-3; 10 bases are a match to TRBD1. Germline CDR1 is SEHNR and CDR2 is FQNEAQ (reference sequence). The length of the CDR3 is 15 residues. The trim removed 5 bases at V and 3 bases at J, leaving 5 bases unmatched. This CDR3 is CASSQMGQGTDTQYF. The CDR3 nucleotides read TGTGCCAGCAGCCAGATGGGACAGGGGACAGATACGCAGTATTTT.

The V and J genes are TRBV10-3 and TRBJ1-1, with no clear D. Germline V gene lookup returns CDR1 ENHRY and CDR2 SYGVKD. Trimming took off 6 bases at V and 1 base at J, with 6 bases between the two ends. This CDR3 has 12 amino acids. CDR3 region: CAISSGNTEAFF. The CDR3 DNA reads as TGTGCCATCAGCTCAGGGAACACTGAAGCTTTCTTT.

The chain couples TRBV5-1 to TRBJ2-1, with D possibly matching TRBD2 (6 bases). Deletions cut 0 bases from V and 2 bases from J, with 9 bases between. Germline loops: CDR1 SGHRS, CDR2 YFSETQ. The CDR3 is 15 residues long. CDR3 amino acids: CASSLAGGTYNEQFF. The CDR3 DNA is TGCGCCAGCAGCTTGGCCGGCGGGACCTACAATGAGCAGTTCTTC. The full variable domain, with the rest looked up from reference TRBV5-1 and TRBJ2-1, is KAGVTQTPRYLIKTRGQQVTLSCSPISGHRSVSWYQQTPGQGLQFLFEYFSETQRNKGNFPGRFSGRQFSNSRSEMNVSTLELGDSALYLCASSLAGGTYNEQFFGPGTRLTVL.

The chain combines TRBV28 with TRBJ2-7; D is possibly TRBD2 (6 bases). Germline CDR1 MDHEN, CDR2 SYDVKM. V was cut by 5 bases and J by 7 bases, with 15 bases left in between. This CDR3 spans 13 amino acids. The CDR3 DNA reads TGTGCCAGCAGTCTACCTTCGGCGGGAGAGCAGTACTTC. It yields the protein CASSLPSAGEQYF.

The rearrangement joins TRBV14 to TRBJ1-1; D gene uncertain. The CDR3 is made up of 17 amino acids. V was pared by 1 base and J by 3 bases, with 18 bases between. Germline values: CDR1 SGHDN, CDR2 FVKESK. The CDR3 DNA reads TGTGCCAGCAGCCAAGTAGCGGGTCTTGGACGGGACACTGAAGCTTTCTTT. Protein: CASSQVAGLGRDTEAFF.

The V gene is TRBV9, the J gene TRBJ2-1; 8 positions match TRBD2. Germline-derived CDR1 and CDR2 are SGDLS and YYNGEE. CDR3 length: 16 amino acids. J was trimmed by 0 bases and V by 0 bases; bases with no gene match: 2. The CDR3 DNA reads as TGTGCCAGCAGCGTAGAGAGCGGGAGCTCCTACAATGAGCAGTTCTTC. This codes for CASSVESGSSYNEQFF.

The gene calls are TRBV7-9 and TRBJ2-2; weak D call: TRBD1 (6 bases). In germline, CDR1 is SEHNR, CDR2 FQNEAQ (reference sequence). The CDR3 covers 15 residues. V was shortened by 5 bases and J by 1 base, with 11 bases between the two germline ends. This chain's CDR3 is CASSPGHENTGELFF. CDR3 in DNA: TGTGCCAGCAGCCCGGGACATGAGAACACCGGGGAGCTGTTTTTT.

This chain links TRBV5-1 with TRBJ2-7, with unresolved D. Trimming took off 5 bases at V and 0 bases at J, with 6 bases between the two ends. Germline-derived CDR1 and CDR2 are SGHRS and YFSETQ. CDR3 size: 12 residues. The CDR3 DNA sequence: TGCGCCAGCAGTTACAGCTCCTACGAGCAGTACTTC. It encodes CASSYSSYEQYF. The whole variable domain, filled in from reference TRBV5-1 and TRBJ2-7, reads KAGVTQTPRYLIKTRGQQVTLSCSPISGHRSVSWYQQTPGQGLQFLFEYFSETQRNKGNFPGRFSGRQFSNSRSEMNVSTLELGDSALYLCASSYSSYEQYFGPGTRLTVT.

The chain employs TRBV7-9 and TRBJ1-4; 9 bases agree with TRBD1. CDR1 is SEHNR, CDR2 FQNEAQ, per germline (reference sequence). This CDR3 region has 15 residues. V lost 6 bases and J lost 5; bases outside the gene matches: 7. CDR3 protein: CASSLGDRVNEKLFF. CDR3 bases: TGTGCCAGCAGTCTCGGGGACAGGGTAAATGAAAAACTGTTTTTT.

The chain employs TRBV10-2 and TRBJ1-5, with 9 bases fitting TRBD1. Germline CDR1 is WSHSY and CDR2 is SAAADI. This CDR3 region has 14 residues. Germline trimming cut 7 bases from V and 5 bases from J; bases unmatched to any gene: 6. In DNA form, the CDR3 reads TGCGCCAGCACGGGTGGGACAGGGTATCAGCCCCAGCATTTT. It encodes CASTGGTGYQPQHF.

The J gene is TRBJ1-2, the V gene TRBV2; the D gene is possibly TRBD1 (5 bases). This CDR3 contains 13 residues. Trimming pared 3 bases from V and 4 bases from J, leaving 9 bases between. CDR1 SNHLY and CDR2 FYNNEI come from the germline V gene. CDR3 bases: TGTGCCAGCAGTGAGGGGCAGTTCTATGGCTACACCTTC. Protein product: CASSEGQFYGYTF. Together with reference TRBV2 and TRBJ1-2, the CDR3 gives the full variable domain: EPEVTQTPSHQVTQMGQEVILRCVPISNHLYFYWYRQILGQKVEFLVSFYNNEISEKSEIFDDQFSVERPDGSNFTLKIRSTKLEDSAMYFCASSEGQFYGYTFGSGTRLTVV.

The chain links TRBV7-9 to TRBJ2-1; D perhaps matches TRBD1 (6 bases). This CDR3 comprises 14 residues. The V gene's germline CDR1 is SEHNR and CDR2 FQNEAQ (reference sequence). Between the trimmed V and J ends, which lost 5 bases and 3 bases, there was a span of 11 bases. CDR3 coding DNA: TGTGCCAGCAGCCCCGGACAGTACTACAATGAGCAGTTCTTC. Protein: CASSPGQYYNEQFF.

The gene calls are TRBV7-3 and TRBJ1-5; D is undetermined. Looked up from germline, CDR1 is SGHTA and CDR2 is FQGTGA. V dropped 3 bases and J dropped 0 bases, with 24 bases sitting between them. The CDR3 covers 20 residues. CDR3 DNA sequence: TGTGCCAGCAGCTTTATTGGGGAGACAACACTCCGGGGTAGCAATCAGCCCCAGCATTTT. This gives the protein CASSFIGETTLRGSNQPQHF.

The CDR3 spells CASSLYRGRTQNSYNEQFF. The CDR3 nucleotides are TGTGCCAGCAGTTTATATCGGGGGAGGACGCAAAACTCCTACAATGAGCAGTTCTTC. The rearrangement links TRBV27 to TRBJ2-1, with D maybe TRBD2 (6 bases). This CDR3 region has 19 residues. Looked up from germline, CDR1 is MNHEY and CDR2 is SMNVEV (reference sequence). Trimming stripped 1 base from V and 0 bases from J, with 19 bases between.

In its sample, this clone was seen once. The V call is TRBV7-2, the J call TRBJ1-5; D is possibly TRBD1 (5 bases). V gave up 2 bases and J gave up 1 base, with 12 bases separating them. Germline lookup yields CDR1 SGHTA and CDR2 FQGNSA. This CDR3 comprises 16 residues. The CDR3 nucleotides read TGTGCCAGCAGCTTAAACCTCAGGACAAGCAATCAGCCCCAGCATTTT. It codes for CASSLNLRTSNQPQHF.

The chain uses TRBV5-4 and TRBJ1-2; D is perhaps TRBD1 (6 bases). Trimming cost V 5 bases and J 8 bases, with 13 bases left between them. CDR1 and CDR2 from the germline V gene are SGHNT and YYREEE (reference sequence). This CDR3 spans 12 amino acids. The CDR3 spells CASRQWGLGYTF. CDR3 DNA: TGTGCCAGCAGGCAGTGGGGGCTCGGCTACACCTTC.

J is TRBJ1-2 and V is TRBV28; D may be TRBD1 (6 bases). The CDR3 runs 14 residues. CDR1 is MDHEN and CDR2 is SYDVKM in the germline V gene. V was trimmed by 2 bases and J by 6 bases, leaving 13 bases between them. For the CDR3, the DNA is TGTGCCAGCAGTTTAGGGGACATATATAATGGCTACACCTTC. This codes for CASSLGDIYNGYTF.

The J gene is TRBJ1-1, the V gene TRBV25-1, with TRBD1 as a possible D gene (5 bases). V gave up 4 bases and J gave up 6 bases, with 15 bases separating them. The germline gives CDR1 MGHDK, CDR2 SYGVNS. This CDR3 is built from 14 residues. The CDR3 nucleotides are TGTGCCAGCAGTGCTAATCAGGGATTCGCTGAAGCTTTCTTT. This codes for CASSANQGFAEAFF.

V and J are TRBV5-8 and TRBJ1-1; D gene unclear. The CDR3 spans 15 residues. Germline V lookup: CDR1 SGHTS, CDR2 YDEGEE. Trimming shortened V by 4 bases and J by 6 bases, and 19 bases separated the two germline ends. In DNA form, the CDR3 reads TGTGCCAGCAGCCCCATCACGCATAGAAACTCTGAAGCTTTCTTT. Residues: CASSPITHRNSEAFF.

The chain recombines TRBV4-1 with TRBJ2-1, with 12 bases identical to TRBD2. The CDR3 spans 19 residues. The V gene end was trimmed by 4 bases and the J gene end by 1 base; junction bases not matched to a gene: 11. The germline V gene encodes CDR1 MGHRA and CDR2 YSYEKL. This chain's CDR3 is CASSPGPSLAGGSYNEQFF. In nucleotides, the CDR3 is TGCGCCAGCAGCCCCGGGCCAAGCCTAGCGGGGGGGTCCTACAATGAGCAGTTCTTC.

V and J are TRBV6-5 and TRBJ1-2, with TRBD1 matching 7 bases. The CDR3 runs to 14 residues. The J segment lost 8 bases and the V segment lost 5 bases, leaving 11 bases of the junction unmatched. From germline, CDR1 is MNHEY and CDR2 SVGAGI. The CDR3 coding sequence is TGTGCCAGCAGTCCCGACAGGGCTCCTATCGGCTACACCTTC. It is translated as CASSPDRAPIGYTF.

This rearrangement joins TRBV10-3 to TRBJ2-7; the match to TRBD1 covers 7 bases. The V gene end was trimmed by 11 bases and the J gene end by 2 bases; junction bases not matched to a gene: 3. Per the germline V gene, CDR1 is ENHRY and CDR2 is SYGVKD. CDR3 length: 11 amino acids. The CDR3 DNA reads as TGTGCCTCAGGGGGAGCCTACGAGCAGTACTTC. As protein: CASGGAYEQYF.

The V and J genes are TRBV7-2 and TRBJ2-3, with D possibly being TRBD1 (5 bases). Germline CDR1 SGHTA, CDR2 FQGNSA. Trimming shortened V by 5 bases and J by 5 bases, and 11 bases separated the two germline ends. The CDR3 is 13 residues long. The CDR3 sequence: CASSPMGRDTQYF. In nucleotides, the CDR3 is TGTGCCAGCAGCCCAATGGGGCGAGATACGCAGTATTTT.

The CDR3 reads CASSLAGGSGTGELFF. The CDR3 DNA is TGTGCCAGCAGCTTGGCCGGGGGGAGCGGTACCGGGGAGCTGTTTTTT. This chain joins TRBV5-4 and TRBJ2-2; the match to TRBD2 covers 7 bases. This CDR3 is built from 16 residues. Germline-derived CDR1 and CDR2 are SGHNT and YYREEE (reference sequence). V lost 0 bases, J lost 5 bases, and 7 bases stayed unmatched.